This TCR beta chain comes out of a study of response to subunit inactivated influenza vaccine. With regard to this clonotype: Its matching antigen is unknown.

Looked up from germline, CDR1 is SGDLS and CDR2 is YYNGEE. V was shortened by 0 bases and J by 1 base, with 10 bases between the two germline ends. There are 16 residues in the CDR3. Study-wide points: Each seasonal influenza vaccination recruits few new T cells, the authors suggested.

MiXCR, applied by TCRdb to the RT-PCR reads, yields one record per CDR3 protein. There are 630,000 or so distinct CDR3 sequences in the sample; around 14% occur only once, and around a tenth lies in the top ten. The clonotype originates from a man aged 45-60 years who received an inactivated influenza vaccine. This chain uses TRBV9 with TRBJ2-2; D could derive from TRBD1 or TRBD2 (5 bases each). The sequencing used PBMCs from blood, collected roughly 12 days after vaccination. The CDR3 bases are TGTGCCAGCAGCGTAGCTGGGGGAAGGAACACCGGGGAGCTGTTTTTT. Translation gives CASSVAGGRNTGELFF. Full variable domain (remainder filled in from reference TRBV9 and TRBJ2-2): DSGVTQTPKHLITATGQRVTLRCSPRSGDLSVYWYQQSLDQGLQFLIQYYNGEERAKGNILERFSAQQFPDLHSELNLSSLELGDSALYFCASSVAGGRNTGELFFGEGSRLTVL.